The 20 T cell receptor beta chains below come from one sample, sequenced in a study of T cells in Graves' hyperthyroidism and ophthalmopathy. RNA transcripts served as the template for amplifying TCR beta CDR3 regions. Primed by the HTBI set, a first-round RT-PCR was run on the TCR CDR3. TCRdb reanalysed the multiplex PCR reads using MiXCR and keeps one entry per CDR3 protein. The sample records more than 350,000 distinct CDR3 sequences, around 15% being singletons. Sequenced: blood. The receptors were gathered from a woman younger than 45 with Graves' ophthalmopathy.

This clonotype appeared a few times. The CDR3: CASSFWANSYEQYF. CDR3 nucleotides: TGTGCCAGCAGTTTTTGGGCAAACTCCTACGAGCAGTACTTC. This rearrangement joins TRBV28 to TRBJ2-7, with D unclear. The CDR3 length is 14 residues. Germline V gene data show CDR1 as MDHEN and CDR2 as SYDVKM. The V gene lost 3 bases and the J gene lost 0 bases, with 9 bases spanning the gap.

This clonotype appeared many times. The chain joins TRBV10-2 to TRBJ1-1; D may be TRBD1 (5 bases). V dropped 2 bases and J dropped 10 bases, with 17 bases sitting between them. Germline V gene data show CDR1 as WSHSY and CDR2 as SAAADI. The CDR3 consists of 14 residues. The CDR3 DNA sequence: TGCGCCAGCAGTGAGACCGACCCCCGGGGGGGAGCTTTCTTT. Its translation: CASSETDPRGGAFF.

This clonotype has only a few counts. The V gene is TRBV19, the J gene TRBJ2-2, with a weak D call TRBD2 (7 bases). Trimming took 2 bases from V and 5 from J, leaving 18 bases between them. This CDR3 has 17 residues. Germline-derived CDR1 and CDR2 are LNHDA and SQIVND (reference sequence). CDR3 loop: CASSISLGASGTGELFF. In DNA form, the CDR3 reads TGTGCCAGTAGTATAAGTTTGGGGGCTAGCGGAACCGGGGAGCTGTTTTTT.

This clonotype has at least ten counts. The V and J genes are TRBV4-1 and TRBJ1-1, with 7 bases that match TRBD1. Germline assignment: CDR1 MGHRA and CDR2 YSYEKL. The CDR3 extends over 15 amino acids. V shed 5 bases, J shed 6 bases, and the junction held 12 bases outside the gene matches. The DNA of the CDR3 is TGCGCCAGCAGCAGAAGACAGGGACGAACGGCTGAAGCTTTCTTT. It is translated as CASSRRQGRTAEAFF.

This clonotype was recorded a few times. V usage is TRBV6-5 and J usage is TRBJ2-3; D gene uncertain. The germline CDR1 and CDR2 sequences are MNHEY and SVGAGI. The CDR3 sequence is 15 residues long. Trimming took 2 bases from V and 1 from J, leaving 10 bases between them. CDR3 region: CASSYRLSGTDTQYF. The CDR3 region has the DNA TGTGCCAGCAGTTACAGGCTATCCGGCACAGATACGCAGTATTTT.

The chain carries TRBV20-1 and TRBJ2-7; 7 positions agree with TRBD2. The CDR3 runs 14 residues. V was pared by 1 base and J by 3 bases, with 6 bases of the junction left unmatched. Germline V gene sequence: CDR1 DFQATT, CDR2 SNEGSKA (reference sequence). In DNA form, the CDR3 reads TGCAGTGCTAGAGCCGGGACTAATTTCTACGAGCAGTACTTC. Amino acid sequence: CSARAGTNFYEQYF.

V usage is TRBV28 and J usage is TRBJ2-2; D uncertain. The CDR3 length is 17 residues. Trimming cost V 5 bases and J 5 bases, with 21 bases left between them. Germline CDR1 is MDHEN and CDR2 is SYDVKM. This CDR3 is CASSVLLGSVVTGELFF. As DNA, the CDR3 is TGTGCCAGCAGTGTTCTCCTGGGCTCGGTTGTGACCGGGGAGCTGTTTTTT.

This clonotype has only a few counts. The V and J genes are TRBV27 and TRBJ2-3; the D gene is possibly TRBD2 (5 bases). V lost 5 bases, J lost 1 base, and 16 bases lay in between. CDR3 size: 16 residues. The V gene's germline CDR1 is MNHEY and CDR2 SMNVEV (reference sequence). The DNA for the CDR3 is TGTGCCAGCAGTCAACAAACCCCAGCGGGCACAGATACGCAGTATTTT. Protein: CASSQQTPAGTDTQYF.

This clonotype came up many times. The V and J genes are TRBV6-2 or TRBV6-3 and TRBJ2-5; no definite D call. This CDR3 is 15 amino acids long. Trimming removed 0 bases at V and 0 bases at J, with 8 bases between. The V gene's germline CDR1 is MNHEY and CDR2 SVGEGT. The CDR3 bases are TGTGCCAGCAGTTACTCGCTCTCATACCAAGAGACCCAGTACTTC. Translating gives CASSYSLSYQETQYF.

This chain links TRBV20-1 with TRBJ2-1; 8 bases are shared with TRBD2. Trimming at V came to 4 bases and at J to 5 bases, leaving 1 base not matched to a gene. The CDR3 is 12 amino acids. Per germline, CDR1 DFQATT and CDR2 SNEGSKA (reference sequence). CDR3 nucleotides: TGCAGTGCTACGGGGGGGGACAATGAGCAGTTCTTC. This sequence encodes CSATGGDNEQFF.

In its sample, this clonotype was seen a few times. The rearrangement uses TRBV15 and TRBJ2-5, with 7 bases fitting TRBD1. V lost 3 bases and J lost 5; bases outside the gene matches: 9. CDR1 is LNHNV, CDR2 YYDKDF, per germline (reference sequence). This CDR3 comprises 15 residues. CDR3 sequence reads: CATSRGQQIGETQYF. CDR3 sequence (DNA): TGTGCCACCAGCAGGGGACAGCAGATCGGGGAGACCCAGTACTTC. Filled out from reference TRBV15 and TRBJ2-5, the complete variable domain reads DAMVIQNPRYQVTQFGKPVTLSCSQTLNHNVMYWYQQKSSQAPKLLFHYYDKDFNNEADTPDNFQSRRPNTSFCFLDIRSPGLGDTAMYLCATSRGQQIGETQYFGPGTRLLVL.

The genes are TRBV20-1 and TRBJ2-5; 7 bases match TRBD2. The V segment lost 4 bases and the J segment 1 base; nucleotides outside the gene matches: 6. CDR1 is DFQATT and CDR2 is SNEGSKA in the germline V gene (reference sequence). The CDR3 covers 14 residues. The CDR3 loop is CSATPSGPQETQYF. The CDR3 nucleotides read TGCAGTGCTACTCCTAGCGGCCCCCAAGAGACCCAGTACTTC.

The CDR3 DNA reads TGTGCTAGTGGTGAGAGGGGGGGGGTGAGGACCGGGGAGCTGTTTTTT. Its protein product is CASGERGGVRTGELFF. The rearrangement joins TRBV12-5 to TRBJ2-2; tentative D call: TRBD2 (7 bases). Trimming removed 5 bases from V and 5 bases from J, with 18 bases in between. Germline CDR1 LGHNT, CDR2 FRNRAP. CDR3 length equals 16 residues.

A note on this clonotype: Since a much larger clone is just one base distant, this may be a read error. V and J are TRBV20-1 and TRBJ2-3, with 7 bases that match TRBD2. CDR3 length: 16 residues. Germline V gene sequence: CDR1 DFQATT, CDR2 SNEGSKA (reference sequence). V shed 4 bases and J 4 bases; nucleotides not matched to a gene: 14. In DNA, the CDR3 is TGCAGTGCTACCCGACTAGTGGGGGGGGAGCCAGATACGCAGTATTTT. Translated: CSATRLVGGEPDTQYF.

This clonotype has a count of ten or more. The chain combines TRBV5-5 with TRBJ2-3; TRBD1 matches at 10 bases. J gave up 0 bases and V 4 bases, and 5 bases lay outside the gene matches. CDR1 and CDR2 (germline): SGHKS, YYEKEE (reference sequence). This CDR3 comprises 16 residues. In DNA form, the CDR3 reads TGTGCCAGCAGCCCGCGGGACAGGGGAAGCACAGATACGCAGTATTTT. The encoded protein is CASSPRDRGSTDTQYF.

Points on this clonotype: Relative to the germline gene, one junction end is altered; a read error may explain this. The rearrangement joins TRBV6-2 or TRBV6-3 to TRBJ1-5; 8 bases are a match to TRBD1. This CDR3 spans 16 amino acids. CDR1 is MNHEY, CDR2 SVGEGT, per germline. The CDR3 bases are TGTGCCAGCAGTTATCAAACAGGGGGTAGCAGTCAGCCCCAGCATTTT. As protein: CASSYQTGGSSQPQHF.

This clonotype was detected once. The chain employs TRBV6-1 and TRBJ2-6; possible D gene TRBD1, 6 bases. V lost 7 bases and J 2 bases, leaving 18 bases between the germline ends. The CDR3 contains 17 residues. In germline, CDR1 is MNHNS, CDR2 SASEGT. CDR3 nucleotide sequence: TGTGCCAGCAAACCTCACAGGGTTTTGCCTGGGGCCAACGTCCTGACTTTC. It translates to CASKPHRVLPGANVLTF.

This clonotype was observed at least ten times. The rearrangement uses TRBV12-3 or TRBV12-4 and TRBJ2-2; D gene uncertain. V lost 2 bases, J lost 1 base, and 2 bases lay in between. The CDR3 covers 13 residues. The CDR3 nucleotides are TGTGCCAGCAGTTTAAGGAACACCGGGGAGCTGTTTTTT. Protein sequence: CASSLRNTGELFF.

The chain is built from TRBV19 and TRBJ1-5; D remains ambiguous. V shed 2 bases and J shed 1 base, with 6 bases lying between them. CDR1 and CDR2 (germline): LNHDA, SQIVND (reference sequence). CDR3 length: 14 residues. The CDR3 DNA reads TGTGCCAGTAGTATAAGGTGGAGCAATCAGCCCCAGCATTTT. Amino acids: CASSIRWSNQPQHF.

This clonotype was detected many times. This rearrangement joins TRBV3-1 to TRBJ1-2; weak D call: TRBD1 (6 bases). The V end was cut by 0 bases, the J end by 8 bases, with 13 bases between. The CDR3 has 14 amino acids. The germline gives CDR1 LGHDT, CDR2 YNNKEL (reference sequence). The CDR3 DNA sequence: TGTGCCAGCAGCCAAGATACGGGGGCGAGCGGCTACACCTTC. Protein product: CASSQDTGASGYTF.